These T cell receptor beta chains were read from a single sample in a study of T cells after yellow fever vaccination. TCRdb re-derived calls from the 5' RACE reads in MiXCR, one entry per CDR3 protein. Of a few hundred thousand distinct CDR3 sequences in the sample, roughly 8.3% were seen once. Sequencing used PBMCs, obtained about 49 days after the first yellow fever vaccination. Source of these receptors: a man younger than 35 who received the YFV17D yellow fever vaccine. CDR3s include the opening cysteine and the closing phenylalanine or tryptophan. D genes are given only for firm matches. Size is stated for part of the rows, as once, few or many counts, or as a class when the clone is expanded.

clone_size j_call v_call d_call cdr3_nt cdr3_aa
NA TRBJ1-1 TRBV6-2/TRBV6-3 NA TGTGCCAGCAGTTATGAAGGGGTCACTGAAGCTTTCTTT CASSYEGVTEAFF
few TRBJ2-3 TRBV27 TRBD1 TGTGCCAGCAGTTTCGATATATTTGGGACAGGGGCAGATACGCAGTATTTT CASSFDIFGTGADTQYF
few TRBJ2-7 TRBV29-1 TRBD2 TGCAGCGTTCAGGGACTAGCGGAAACCTACGAGCAGTACTTC CSVQGLAETYEQYF
NA TRBJ2-3 TRBV10-1 TRBD2 TGCGCCAGCAGTGATACTAGCGGGGAGATGGATACGCAGTATTTT CASSDTSGEMDTQYF
many TRBJ2-1 TRBV4-3 NA TGCGCCAGCAGCCAAGAGGGTTGGGGGAATGAGCAGTTCTTC CASSQEGWGNEQFF
few TRBJ1-1 TRBV12-3/TRBV12-4 NA TGTGCCAGCAGTTTTCGCTTTTTACGGAACACTGAAGCTTTCTTT CASSFRFLRNTEAFF
few TRBJ1-2 TRBV4-1 NA TGCGCCAGCAGCCTCAACGAAGCTAACTATGGCTACACCTTC CASSLNEANYGYTF
NA TRBJ1-3 TRBV4-2 NA TGTGCCAGCAGCCAAGATACAGGAAACACCATATATTTT CASSQDTGNTIYF
few TRBJ1-3 TRBV20-1 TRBD1 TGCAGTGCTAGAGTTCCCGGGTGGACAGGGAGTTCTGGAAACACCATATATTTT CSARVPGWTGSSGNTIYF
NA TRBJ2-4 TRBV30 TRBD2 TGTGCCTGGAGTGTACCCGGGGGGGGCTTAAACATTCAGTACTTC CAWSVPGGGLNIQYF
few TRBJ2-7 TRBV7-9 TRBD2 TGTGCCAGCAGCCCGGGAAGTAGCGGGCTGCCCGGGCACGAGCAGTACTTC CASSPGSSGLPGHEQYF
many TRBJ2-2 TRBV6-1 NA TGTGCCAGCAGCCTGATTACAACCGGGGAGCTGTTTTTT CASSLITTGELFF
NA TRBJ1-1 TRBV20-1 NA TGCACTGTCAGGGGGAACACTGAAGCTTTCTTT CTVRGNTEAFF
NA TRBJ1-1 TRBV29-1 NA TGCAGCGCCCGGGACACAATGAACACTGAAGCTTTCTTT CSARDTMNTEAFF
NA TRBJ2-5 TRBV7-2 NA TGTGCCAGAAGCTTAGCAGGGAGTTGGGAAGAGACCCAGTACTTC CARSLAGSWEETQYF
NA TRBJ2-3 TRBV20-1 TRBD2 TGCAGTGCTAGAGTAGCGGGGAGTTCAGATACGCAGTATTTT CSARVAGSSDTQYF
NA TRBJ2-2 TRBV2 TRBD1 TGTGCCAGCAGTCTGACAGGGCGGAGCGGGGAGCTGTTTTTT CASSLTGRSGELFF
few TRBJ2-7 TRBV19 NA TGTGCCAGTAGTATATTCAGGGACGTCGACGAGCAGTACTTC CASSIFRDVDEQYF
NA TRBJ1-5 TRBV20-1 TRBD1 TGCAGTGCTTGGGACAGGGTCCTAAAGGAGCCCCAGCATTTT CSAWDRVLKEPQHF
NA TRBJ1-2 TRBV5-1 TRBD1 TGCGCCAGCAGCTATTGGGACAGCGCCGGCTACACCTTC CASSYWDSAGYTF
few TRBJ1-6 TRBV12-3/TRBV12-4 TRBD1 TGTGCCAGCAGTTTAGCCCGTGGGACAGGGGATTCACCCCTCCACTTT CASSLARGTGDSPLHF
few TRBJ2-5 TRBV19 NA TGTGCCAGTAGTAAACAGCCCAACCAAGAGACCCAGTACTTC CASSKQPNQETQYF
few TRBJ2-5 TRBV7-3 NA TGTGCCAGCAGCTTAACACTTTCCGGGCCGTACTTC CASSLTLSGPYF
NA TRBJ1-2 TRBV7-9 NA TGTGCCAGCAGCCCTTATAACTATGGCTACACCTTC CASSPYNYGYTF
few TRBJ2-2 TRBV7-9 NA TGTGCCAGCAGCTTGGACCGGGTCCTAAATACCGGGGAGCTGTTTTTT CASSLDRVLNTGELFF
few TRBJ1-1 TRBV11-2 NA TGTGCCAGCAGCTCAGGGGAAGCTTTCTTT CASSSGEAFF
few TRBJ1-1 TRBV20-1 NA TGCAGTGCTAGAGATTCGTGGATGGGGGGCACTGAAGCTTTCTTT CSARDSWMGGTEAFF
NA TRBJ1-2 TRBV10-3 TRBD1 TGTGCCATGGGACAGGGCAACTACACCTTC CAMGQGNYTF
many TRBJ1-1 TRBV12-3/TRBV12-4 NA TGTGCCAGCAGACAGGAGGGCGCCCTGGACACTGAAGCTTTCTTT CASRQEGALDTEAFF
many TRBJ2-2 TRBV5-1 NA TGCGCCAGCAGCTTGGGGGCGAACACCGGGGAGCTGTTTTTT CASSLGANTGELFF
NA TRBJ2-3 TRBV7-3 NA TGTGCCAGCAGTCTAACCCCAGCGGGTTCGTACACAGATACGCAGTATTTT CASSLTPAGSYTDTQYF
few TRBJ2-3 TRBV20-1 TRBD1 TGCAGTGCTAGATCGGGACAGGGGGTCGGAGATACGCAGTATTTT CSARSGQGVGDTQYF
few TRBJ2-1 TRBV5-4 NA TGTGCCAGCTTCAGGGGGGTCTCCCCGGCTGACAATGAGCAGTTCTTC CASFRGVSPADNEQFF
NA TRBJ2-3 TRBV14 TRBD2 TGTGCCAGCAGCCTGGACATCGCAGCGGGGGGCACAGATACGCAGTATTTT CASSLDIAAGGTDTQYF
many TRBJ2-5 TRBV3-1 TRBD1 TGTGCCAGCAGCCCCCGACAGGGCTGGCGGGAGACCCAGTACTTC CASSPRQGWRETQYF
NA TRBJ1-1 TRBV21-1 NA TGTGCCAGCAGCAAATATAGGTTAACGGGAGGGGGTGAAGCTTTCTTT CASSKYRLTGGGEAFF
few TRBJ1-5 TRBV10-3 NA TGTGCCATCAGTGAGTCAGGAGGCCAGCTAACCCAGCATTTT CAISESGGQLTQHF
NA TRBJ2-7 TRBV20-1 NA TGCAGTGCTAGTGCAGCCAACTACGAGCAGTACTTC CSASAANYEQYF
NA TRBJ2-7 TRBV11-2 TRBD1 TGTGCCAGCAGCTCCGAATCCGACAGGGTCCACGAGCAGTACTTC CASSSESDRVHEQYF
NA TRBJ1-3 TRBV15 NA TGTGCCACCAGCAGAGGCGATCGCTCTGGAAACACCATATATTTT CATSRGDRSGNTIYF
NA TRBJ2-1 TRBV5-4 NA TGTGCCAGCAGCATTGCCGGTGAGCAGTTCTTC CASSIAGEQFF
few TRBJ1-4 TRBV18 NA TGTGCCAGCTCACGCATGAACGGTGCGGATGAAAAACTGTTTTTT CASSRMNGADEKLFF
NA TRBJ1-1 TRBV6-1 NA TGTGCCAGCTCCCCTCGGAGGAACACGAGAATGAACACTGAAGCTTTCTTT CASSPRRNTRMNTEAFF
NA TRBJ2-2 TRBV12-3/TRBV12-4 TRBD1 TGTGCCAGCAGGCCCGGGACAGGGCGCACCGGGGAGCTGTTTTTT CASRPGTGRTGELFF
NA TRBJ2-1 TRBV20-1 NA TGCAGTGCTAGAGATCCCGGCAGACACAATGAGCAGTTCTTC CSARDPGRHNEQFF
NA TRBJ2-3 TRBV7-2 NA TGTGCCAGCAGCTTCTATCCTCGCCTGAGCACAGATACGCAGTATTTT CASSFYPRLSTDTQYF
NA TRBJ2-3 TRBV12-3/TRBV12-4 TRBD1 TGTGCCAGCAACCAATTCCGGGACAGGGGCACAGATACGCAGTATTTT CASNQFRDRGTDTQYF
many TRBJ1-4 TRBV7-2 TRBD1 TGTGCCAGCAGTCCTGACAGGGGGAATGAAAAACTGTTTTTT CASSPDRGNEKLFF
NA TRBJ2-1 TRBV2 NA TGTGCCAGCACCCTCGGGACGAATTACAATGAGCAGTTCTTC CASTLGTNYNEQFF